A selection of T cell receptor beta chains follows, all from one sample in a study of OX40 agonist ivuxolimab in advanced cancers. Profiled with immunoSEQ multiplex PCR; TCRdb holds only in-frame clones, not every one. The data hold 77,000 or so clones, with roughly 87% observed a single time. The sample here was CD4+ or CD8+ T cells sorted from blood, taken in a trial of the OX40 agonist ivuxolimab. The receptor set was obtained from an adult with an advanced solid tumor such as melanoma, head and neck, liver or kidney cancer. Each CDR3 is given with its conserved first and last residue. A D gene is named only where the DNA matches it firmly. Only part of the rows carry a size: once, few, many, or a class if the clone is expanded.

V	size	J	D	CDR3	DNA
TRBV19	-	TRBJ2-2	-	CASSMAPGANTGELFF	TGTGCCAGTAGTATGGCCCCGGGCGCGAACACCGGGGAGCTGTTTTTT
TRBV2	-	TRBJ1-1	-	CASSEYRGASTEAFF	TGTGCCAGCAGTGAATATAGAGGGGCAAGCACTGAAGCTTTCTTT
TRBV2	-	TRBJ2-2	-	CASSVERNTGELFF	TGTGCCAGCAGTGTGGAGAGGAACACCGGGGAGCTGTTTTTT
TRBV19	-	TRBJ2-2	TRBD2	CASSRLTSGGRTGELFF	TGTGCCAGTAGTAGGCTCACTAGCGGGGGGCGCACCGGGGAGCTGTTTTTT
TRBV5-1	-	TRBJ1-1	-	CASSPFGGGDTEAFF	TGCGCCAGCAGCCCATTCGGGGGTGGGGACACTGAAGCTTTCTTT
TRBV28	-	TRBJ1-5	-	CASRSGPLSQPQHF	TGTGCCAGCAGGTCCGGGCCCCTCTCCCAGCCCCAGCATTTT
TRBV19	few	TRBJ2-4	TRBD1	CASSPRRDRGAKNIQYF	TGTGCCAGTAGTCCCCGCCGGGACAGGGGAGCCAAAAACATTCAGTACTTC
TRBV18	-	TRBJ1-3	-	CASSPQDSISGNTIYF	TGTGCCAGCTCACCCCAGGACAGCATCTCTGGAAACACCATATATTTT
TRBV5-4	-	TRBJ2-7	-	CASSPLAAGLAYEQYF	TGTGCCAGCAGCCCCCTGGCCGCAGGGCTAGCCTACGAGCAGTACTTC
TRBV2	-	TRBJ1-2	-	CASSETKLYGYTF	TGTGCCAGCAGTGAGACCAAGCTCTATGGCTACACCTTC
TRBV11-2	-	TRBJ2-1	-	CASSLEPGGEQFF	TGTGCCAGCAGCTTAGAACCCGGCGGCGAGCAGTTCTTC
TRBV19	-	TRBJ2-2	-	CASSTLTGPANTGELFF	TGTGCCAGTAGTACCTTGACAGGACCCGCGAACACCGGGGAGCTGTTTTTT
TRBV7-9	-	TRBJ1-1	-	CASSERGVNTEAFF	TGTGCCAGCAGCGAACGGGGGGTGAACACTGAAGCTTTCTTT
TRBV7-3	-	TRBJ2-1	-	CASSPGVSSYNEQFF	TGTGCCAGCAGCCCCGGGGTCAGCTCCTACAATGAGCAGTTCTTC
TRBV10-3	-	TRBJ2-3	-	CAIWKGGGTDTQYF	TGTGCCATCTGGAAGGGGGGGGGCACAGATACGCAGTATTTT
TRBV4-1	-	TRBJ2-2	-	CASSPARNTGELFF	TGCGCCAGCAGCCCTGCCCGGAACACCGGGGAGCTGTTTTTT
TRBV5-4	-	TRBJ2-3	-	CASSLTGITDTQYF	TGTGCCAGCAGCTTGACAGGGATCACAGATACGCAGTATTTT
TRBV19	-	TRBJ1-1	TRBD1	CASSMGQGLAEAFF	TGTGCCAGTAGTATGGGACAGGGGCTCGCCGAAGCTTTCTTT
TRBV19	-	TRBJ2-1	-	CASSVGEVEQFF	TGTGCCAGTAGTGTCGGGGAGGTTGAGCAGTTCTTC
TRBV7-2	-	TRBJ2-7	TRBD2	CASSLARGAGEQYF	TGTGCCAGCAGCTTAGCGCGGGGGGCCGGGGAGCAGTACTTC
TRBV30	once	TRBJ1-1	-	CAWIGEGHTEAFF	TGTGCCTGGATCGGTGAGGGCCACACTGAAGCTTTCTTT
TRBV6-4	-	TRBJ1-4	-	CASTTYGNEKLFF	TGTGCCAGCACCACCTATGGTAATGAAAAACTGTTTTTT
TRBV5-1	-	TRBJ2-7	-	CASSLIGQVGAEQYF	TGCGCCAGCAGCTTGATTGGCCAGGTGGGGGCCGAGCAGTACTTC
TRBV5-8	-	TRBJ2-1	TRBD2	CASSSGLAGLYNEQFF	TGTGCCAGCAGCTCCGGACTAGCGGGCCTATACAATGAGCAGTTCTTC
TRBV19	-	TRBJ1-4	-	CASSQGWGGEKLFF	TGTGCCAGTAGTCAGGGATGGGGAGGAGAAAAACTGTTTTTT
TRBV18	-	TRBJ2-1	-	CASSKGVNEQFF	TGTGCCAGCTCGAAGGGGGTAAATGAGCAGTTCTTC
TRBV10-1	-	TRBJ2-5	TRBD1	CASSDAGTAEETQYF	TGCGCCAGCAGTGACGCCGGGACAGCCGAAGAGACCCAGTACTTC
TRBV12-5	-	TRBJ1-2	-	CASGLYPNYGYTF	TGTGCTAGTGGTTTGTACCCAAACTATGGCTACACCTTC
TRBV28	-	TRBJ2-5	-	CASSSGLLLLQETQYF	TGTGCCAGCAGTTCCGGACTCCTCCTGCTACAAGAGACCCAGTACTTC
TRBV11-3	-	TRBJ2-7	TRBD1	CASSSPGQGSYEQYF	TGTGCCAGCAGCTCCCCCGGACAGGGGTCCTACGAGCAGTACTTC
TRBV28	-	TRBJ1-2	-	CASSTYGGAQGGYTF	TGTGCCAGCAGTACGTATGGAGGGGCACAAGGAGGCTACACCTTC
TRBV18	once	TRBJ2-5	TRBD1	CASSLLDRGQGETQYF	TGTGCCAGCTCATTACTCGACAGGGGGCAAGGAGAGACCCAGTACTTC
TRBV11-3	-	TRBJ2-3	-	CASSLGYYTDTQYF	TGTGCCAGCAGCTTAGGTTATTACACAGATACGCAGTATTTT
TRBV4-2	-	TRBJ2-1	-	CASSQAWGTGGLYNEQFF	TGTGCCAGCAGCCAAGCCTGGGGTACGGGGGGCCTGTACAATGAGCAGTTCTTC
TRBV6-5	-	TRBJ1-2	-	CASSDTSYGYTF	TGTGCCAGCAGTGACACGTCCTATGGCTACACCTTC
TRBV7-3	-	TRBJ2-2	TRBD1	CASSSGTGDYRELFF	TGTGCCAGCAGCTCCGGGACAGGGGATTACCGGGAGCTGTTTTTT
TRBV6-1	-	TRBJ2-5	TRBD1	CASSEAGQGQETQYF	TGTGCCAGCAGTGAGGCGGGACAGGGTCAAGAGACCCAGTACTTC
TRBV7-9	-	TRBJ1-4	-	CASSLVGEKLFF	TGTGCCAGCAGCCTTGTAGGGGAAAAACTGTTTTTT
TRBV15	-	TRBJ2-3	-	CATSRDPGHTDTQYF	TGTGCCACCAGCAGAGACCCGGGCCACACAGATACGCAGTATTTT
TRBV5-1	-	TRBJ2-2	-	CASSPGFAPRHTGELFF	TGCGCCAGCAGCCCGGGATTTGCACCTCGCCACACCGGGGAGCTGTTTTTT
TRBV9	-	TRBJ2-7	-	CASSPGPYEQYF	TGTGCCAGCAGCCCGGGACCGTACGAGCAGTACTTC
TRBV19	-	TRBJ2-1	TRBD1	CASSSSGQGVGEQFF	TGTGCCAGTAGTTCGTCGGGACAGGGGGTGGGTGAGCAGTTCTTC
TRBV13	once	TRBJ2-2	-	CASSFGAGTTGELFF	TGTGCCAGCAGCTTCGGGGCAGGCACCACCGGGGAGCTGTTTTTT
TRBV7-8	once	TRBJ2-7	-	CASSLEEGFYEQYF	TGTGCCAGCAGCCTAGAAGAAGGGTTCTACGAGCAGTACTTC
TRBV27	-	TRBJ1-1	-	CASPSAFF	TGTGCCAGCCCCTCCGCTTTCTTT
TRBV28	-	TRBJ1-2	TRBD1	CASSLGTGIYGYTF	TGTGCCAGCAGCCTAGGGACAGGGATCTATGGCTACACCTTC